These T cell receptor beta chains were read from a single sample in a study of T-cell reconstitution after alpha-beta-depleted transplantation in children. Via MiXCR, TCRdb re-called the PCR reads, giving one row per CDR3 protein. The sample contains approximately 400,000 distinct CDR3 sequences, 15% to 20% of which appear only once. The sequenced sample was PBMCs, mostly from graft donor cells, obtained 360 days after TCRalphabeta/CD19-depleted stem cell transplant. Receptors originate from a boy under two years old who had a stem cell transplant for Wiskott-Aldrich syndrome, so the T cells may come from the graft donor. CDR3s leave out the opening cysteine and the closing phenylalanine or tryptophan.

J: TRBJ2-7
V: TRBV7-9
CDR3: ASSSARTSGVSYEQY

J: TRBJ1-3
V: TRBV12-3/TRBV12-4
CDR3: ASSRPTRSGNTIY

J: TRBJ2-7
V: TRBV7-9
CDR3: ASTAGGDYEQY

J: TRBJ2-1
V: TRBV6-5
CDR3: ASSYSREQF

J: TRBJ2-2
V: TRBV7-9
CDR3: ASSLGRLRNTGELF

J: TRBJ2-1
V: TRBV5-1
CDR3: ASSPGNNEQF

J: TRBJ2-2
V: TRBV11-2
CDR3: ASSSEPGLPTGELF

J: TRBJ2-1
V: TRBV24-1
CDR3: ATSDPLAGGTYNEQF

J: TRBJ2-1
V: TRBV20-1
CDR3: SATPGLAGGPSYNEQF

J: TRBJ1-5
V: TRBV5-5
CDR3: ASSLQGMGQPQH

J: TRBJ2-2
V: TRBV9
CDR3: ASSVDSAGGTGELF

J: TRBJ1-1
V: TRBV18
CDR3: ASSSRQGNTEAF

J: TRBJ2-1
V: TRBV7-9
CDR3: ASSHQWDSSYNEQF

J: TRBJ1-1
V: TRBV11-3
CDR3: ASSFRVANTEAF

J: TRBJ2-5
V: TRBV29-1
CDR3: SVVIGGGPETQY

J: TRBJ2-5
V: TRBV12-3/TRBV12-4
CDR3: ASSLISGGSRKY

J: TRBJ2-5
V: TRBV18
CDR3: ASSPSDYSETQY

J: TRBJ2-3
V: TRBV7-9
CDR3: ASSLGHVSTDTQY